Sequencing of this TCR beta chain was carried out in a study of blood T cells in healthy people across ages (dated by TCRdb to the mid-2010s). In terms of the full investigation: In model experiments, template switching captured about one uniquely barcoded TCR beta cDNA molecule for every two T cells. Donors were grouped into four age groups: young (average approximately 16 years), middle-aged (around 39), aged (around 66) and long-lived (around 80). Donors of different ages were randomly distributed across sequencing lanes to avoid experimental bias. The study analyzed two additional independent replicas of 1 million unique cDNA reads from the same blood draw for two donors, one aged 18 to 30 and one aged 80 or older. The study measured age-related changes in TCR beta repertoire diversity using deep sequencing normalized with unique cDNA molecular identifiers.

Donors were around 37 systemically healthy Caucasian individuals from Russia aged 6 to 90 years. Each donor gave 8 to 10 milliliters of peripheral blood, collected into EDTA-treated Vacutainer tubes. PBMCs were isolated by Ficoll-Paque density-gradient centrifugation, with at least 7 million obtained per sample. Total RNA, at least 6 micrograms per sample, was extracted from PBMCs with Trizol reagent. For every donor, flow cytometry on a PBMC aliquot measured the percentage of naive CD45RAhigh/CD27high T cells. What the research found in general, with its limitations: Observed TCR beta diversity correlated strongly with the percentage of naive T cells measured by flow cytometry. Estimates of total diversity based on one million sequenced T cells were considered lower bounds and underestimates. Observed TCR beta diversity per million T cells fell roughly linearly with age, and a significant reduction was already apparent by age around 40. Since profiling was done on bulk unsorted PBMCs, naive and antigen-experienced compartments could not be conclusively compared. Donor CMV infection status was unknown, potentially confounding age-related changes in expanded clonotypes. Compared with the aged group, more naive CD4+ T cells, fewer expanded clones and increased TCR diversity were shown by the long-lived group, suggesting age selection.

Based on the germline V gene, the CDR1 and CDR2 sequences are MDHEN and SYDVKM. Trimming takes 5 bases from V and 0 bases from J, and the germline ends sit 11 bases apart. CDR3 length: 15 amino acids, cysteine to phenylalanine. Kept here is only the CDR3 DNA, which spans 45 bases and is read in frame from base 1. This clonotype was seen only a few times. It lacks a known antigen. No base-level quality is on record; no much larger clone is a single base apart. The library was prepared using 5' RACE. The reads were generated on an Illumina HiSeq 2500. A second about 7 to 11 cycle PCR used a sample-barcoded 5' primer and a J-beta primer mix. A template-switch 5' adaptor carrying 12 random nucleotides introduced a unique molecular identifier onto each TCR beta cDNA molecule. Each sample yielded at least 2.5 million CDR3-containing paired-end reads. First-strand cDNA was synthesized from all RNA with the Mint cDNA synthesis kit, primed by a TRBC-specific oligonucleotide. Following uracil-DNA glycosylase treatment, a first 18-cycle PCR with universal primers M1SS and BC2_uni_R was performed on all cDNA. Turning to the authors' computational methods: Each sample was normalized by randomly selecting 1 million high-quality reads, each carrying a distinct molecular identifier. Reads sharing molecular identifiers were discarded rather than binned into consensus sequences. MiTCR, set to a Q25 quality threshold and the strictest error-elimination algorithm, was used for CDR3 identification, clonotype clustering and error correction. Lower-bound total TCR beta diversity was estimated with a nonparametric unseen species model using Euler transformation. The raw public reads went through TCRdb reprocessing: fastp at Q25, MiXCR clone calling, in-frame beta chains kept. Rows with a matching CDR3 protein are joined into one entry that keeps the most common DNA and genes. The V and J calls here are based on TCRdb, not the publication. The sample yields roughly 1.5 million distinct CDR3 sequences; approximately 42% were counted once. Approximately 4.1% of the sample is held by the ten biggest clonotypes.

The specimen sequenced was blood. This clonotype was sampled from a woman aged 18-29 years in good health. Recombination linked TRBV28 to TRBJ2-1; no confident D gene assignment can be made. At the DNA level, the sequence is TGTGCCAGCAGTCCTCAGGACGGCTCCTACAATGAGCAGTTCTTC. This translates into CASSPQDGSYNEQFF.